A single sample gave rise to the 25 T cell receptor beta chains below, sequenced in a study of T-cell reconstitution after alpha-beta-depleted transplantation in children. Unique molecular identifiers were used to barcode this TCRbeta library. TCRdb passed the PCR reads through MiXCR, listing each CDR3 protein once. The table records some 840,000 distinct CDR3 sequences, roughly 16% of them present only once. The input for sequencing was PBMCs, mostly from graft donor cells, taken 360 days after TCRalphabeta/CD19-depleted stem cell transplant. These receptors came from a male patient younger than 18 who had a stem cell transplant for acute lymphoblastic leukemia, so the T cells may come from the graft donor.

This clonotype was seen only a few times. The CDR3 reads CASSPRPDPYNEQFF. The DNA of the CDR3 is TGTGCCAGCAGTCCCCGGCCGGACCCCTACAATGAGCAGTTCTTC. The chain combines TRBV27 with TRBJ2-1; D unresolved. Germline CDR1 reads MNHEY; CDR2 reads SMNVEV (reference sequence). V dropped 5 bases and J dropped 2 bases, with 13 bases sitting between them. This CDR3 has 15 amino acids.

V gene TRBV12-3 or TRBV12-4 combines with J gene TRBJ2-1; D not resolved. The CDR3 covers 12 residues. V gave up 3 bases and J gave up 12 bases, with 12 bases separating them. CDR3 sequence (DNA): TGTGCCAGCAGTTTTCGCCGAGGTAGGCAGTTCTTC. Translation gives CASSFRRGRQFF.

This rearrangement joins TRBV4-2 to TRBJ1-5; D is unclear. Trimming pared 6 bases from V and 0 bases from J, leaving 12 bases between. Germline V CDR1 and CDR2: LGHNA, YNFKEQ. The CDR3 totals 15 residues. The CDR3 nucleotides read TGTGCCAGCAGGGGCGAAGATTATAGCAATCAGCCCCAGCATTTT. The encoded protein is CASRGEDYSNQPQHF.

The genes are TRBV6-1 and TRBJ1-1; D gene uncertain. Between the trimmed V and J ends, which lost 3 bases and 5 bases, there was a span of 13 bases. Looked up from germline, CDR1 is MNHNS and CDR2 is SASEGT. CDR3 size: 14 residues. The CDR3 spells CASSDLDTGTEAFF. CDR3 DNA: TGTGCCAGCAGTGATCTAGATACGGGGACTGAAGCTTTCTTT.

The rearrangement joins TRBV29-1 to TRBJ1-5, with 9 bases identical to TRBD1. This CDR3 is 15 amino acids long. Germline V gives CDR1 SQVTM, CDR2 ANQGSEA. J lost 7 bases, V lost 0 bases, and 7 bases had no gene match. In DNA form, the CDR3 reads TGCAGCGTTGAAGATGAGACAGGGGGGGGACAGCCCCAGCATTTT. This sequence encodes CSVEDETGGGQPQHF.

This clonotype has a count of ten or more. The chain recombines TRBV7-9 with TRBJ2-5, with 8 bases aligning to TRBD1. This CDR3 is 14 amino acids long. Trimming cost V 4 bases and J 4 bases; bases outside gene matches: 5. Germline V gene sequence: CDR1 SEHNR, CDR2 FQNEAQ (reference sequence). The CDR3 nucleotides read TGTGCCAGCAGCTCCTGGACAGGGACAGAGACCCAGTACTTC. This translates into CASSSWTGTETQYF.

This clonotype was seen more than once but under ten times. The genes are TRBV5-1 and TRBJ2-1, with a weak D call TRBD2 (6 bases). Trimming removed 4 bases from V and 5 bases from J, with 13 bases in between. The length of the CDR3 is 14 residues. CDR1 SGHRS and CDR2 YFSETQ come from the germline V gene. CDR3 sequence reads: CASSLRTTHNEQFF. Written as DNA, the CDR3 is TGCGCCAGCAGCCTCAGGACTACCCACAATGAGCAGTTCTTC.

V usage is TRBV5-1 and J usage is TRBJ2-7, with TRBD2 as a possible D gene (5 bases). The CDR3 spans 13 residues. The germline gives CDR1 SGHRS, CDR2 YFSETQ. Between the trimmed V and J ends, which lost 4 bases and 4 bases, there was a span of 12 bases. The CDR3 region has the DNA TGCGCCAGCAGCCGGCGGGCGGAATACGAGCAGTACTTC. This translates into CASSRRAEYEQYF.

The chain combines TRBV5-5 with TRBJ1-6; TRBD1 aligns across 10 bases. Trimming at V came to 4 bases and at J to 11 bases, leaving 18 bases not matched to a gene. Germline values: CDR1 SGHKS, CDR2 YYEKEE (reference sequence). The CDR3 is made up of 18 amino acids. The CDR3 region has the DNA TGTGCCAGCAGCCGTACTACCGATGACAGGGGGCTTATCCCACCCCTCCACTTT. It encodes CASSRTTDDRGLIPPLHF.

This clonotype occurred a few times. The V and J genes are TRBV29-1 and TRBJ2-1, with TRBD2 matching 9 bases. This CDR3 is 13 amino acids long. Trimming cost V 4 bases and J 13 bases; bases outside gene matches: 11. Germline assignment: CDR1 SQVTM and CDR2 ANQGSEA. CDR3 protein: CSVASGAQGDQFF. In DNA, the CDR3 is TGCAGCGTTGCTAGCGGGGCCCAAGGGGACCAGTTCTTC.

There are many counts of this clonotype. At one end, the junction sequence differs from germline, possibly due to a read error. This chain uses TRBV5-1 with TRBJ2-1; D gene uncertain. The length of the CDR3 is 13 residues. Looked up from germline, CDR1 is SGHRS and CDR2 is YFSETQ. For the CDR3, the DNA is TGTGCCAGCAGTCTCGGACCCAACAATGAGCAGTTCTTC. Its translation: CASSLGPNNEQFF.

This chain links TRBV30 with TRBJ2-1, with D unresolved. Germline CDR1 GTSNPN, CDR2 SVGIG (reference sequence). V was trimmed by 4 bases and J by 0 bases, leaving 16 bases between them. This CDR3 spans 16 amino acids. The CDR3 loop is CAWTRRVLSSYNEQFF. Written as DNA, the CDR3 is TGTGCCTGGACCCGTCGGGTCCTGAGCTCCTACAATGAGCAGTTCTTC.

The chain joins TRBV5-1 to TRBJ2-7, with a tentative D call TRBD2 (6 bases). The germline CDR1 and CDR2 sequences are SGHRS and YFSETQ. Trimming left V 2 bases short and J 6 bases short, with 21 bases between. This CDR3 spans 16 amino acids. The chain's CDR3 is CASSFGPRTKAGEQYF. CDR3 coding DNA: TGCGCCAGCAGCTTTGGCCCCCGGACTAAAGCGGGCGAGCAGTACTTC.

This clonotype was counted once. CDR3: CASSQAGNGYTF. The DNA for the CDR3 is TGTGCCAGCAGCCAAGCCGGGAATGGCTACACCTTC. This chain connects TRBV4-2 to TRBJ1-2; D not resolved. The germline V gene encodes CDR1 LGHNA and CDR2 YNFKEQ. The CDR3 consists of 12 residues. V was cut by 1 base and J by 6 bases, with 6 bases left in between.

This clonotype was seen more than once but under ten times. This chain connects TRBV7-9 to TRBJ2-1; a weak D match, TRBD1 (5 bases). V lost 3 bases to trimming and J lost 8 bases, with 20 bases between them. Germline V gene lookup returns CDR1 SEHNR and CDR2 FQNEAQ (reference sequence). The CDR3 runs 16 residues. In DNA, the CDR3 is TGTGCCAGCAGCTTGTTAGAAGGCGGCAGGGCCCATGAGCAGTTCTTC. This translates into CASSLLEGGRAHEQFF.

The sample holds a few counts of this clonotype. This chain joins TRBV5-6 and TRBJ2-7, with D perhaps assigned TRBD1 or TRBD2 (6 bases each). Germline V gives CDR1 SGHDT, CDR2 YYEEEE. V shed 6 bases and J shed 3 bases, with 16 bases lying between them. This CDR3 contains 14 residues. The CDR3 is CASTQGLLGYEQYF. The DNA for the CDR3 is TGTGCCAGCACACAGGGACTCCTCGGCTACGAGCAGTACTTC.

This clonotype was recorded at least ten times. The chain recombines TRBV4-2 with TRBJ2-2, with D perhaps assigned TRBD1 or TRBD2 (5 bases each). This CDR3 spans 17 amino acids. Trimming removed 1 base from V and 6 bases from J, with 18 bases in between. Germline values: CDR1 LGHNA, CDR2 YNFKEQ. CDR3 sequence reads: CASSQAQPGPFPGELFF. DNA for the CDR3: TGTGCCAGCAGCCAAGCACAACCGGGGCCTTTCCCCGGGGAGCTGTTTTTT.

This clonotype has more than one count but fewer than ten. V usage is TRBV11-3 and J usage is TRBJ2-7; D might be TRBD2 (6 bases). Trimming stripped 5 bases from V and 3 bases from J, with 17 bases between. Germline V gene lookup returns CDR1 SGHNT and CDR2 YENEEA. The CDR3 sequence is 15 residues long. The CDR3 loop reads CASSLIGGKGYEQYF. The CDR3 DNA follows: TGTGCCAGCAGCCTAATCGGGGGAAAGGGCTACGAGCAGTACTTC.

This clonotype showed up many times. The rearrangement joins TRBV9 to TRBJ2-7; 11 bases agree with TRBD2. Germline V gene sequence: CDR1 SGDLS, CDR2 YYNGEE. This CDR3 is built from 16 residues. Trimming cost V 2 bases and J 4 bases; bases outside gene matches: 8. The CDR3, as DNA: TGTGCCAGCAGCGTTTCCCATAGCGGGAGGGTGTACGAGCAGTACTTC. Its protein is CASSVSHSGRVYEQYF.

The chain links TRBV5-1 to TRBJ1-5; TRBD1 might be the D (6 bases). Germline V CDR1 and CDR2: SGHRS, YFSETQ. The CDR3 covers 14 residues. V was trimmed by 1 base and J by 6 bases, leaving 11 bases between them. The CDR3: CASSLIQGPQPQHF. The DNA for the CDR3 is TGCGCCAGCAGCTTGATACAGGGCCCTCAGCCCCAGCATTTT.

V usage is TRBV4-1 and J usage is TRBJ2-1; D gene ambiguous. V lost 6 bases and J lost 5, with 17 bases in between. The CDR3 is 15 amino acids. Germline values: CDR1 MGHRA, CDR2 YSYEKL. CDR3: CASRGVGLRNNEQFF. The DNA for the CDR3 is TGCGCCAGCAGAGGTGTTGGGTTGAGGAACAATGAGCAGTTCTTC.

The chain recombines TRBV7-3 with TRBJ1-5; maybe TRBD1 (5 bases). The CDR3 length is 15 residues. CDR1 and CDR2 from the germline V gene are SGHTA and FQGTGA. V was shortened by 5 bases and J by 3 bases, with 14 bases between the two germline ends. CDR3 protein: CASSPMGGFNQPQHF. CDR3 in DNA: TGTGCCAGCAGCCCCATGGGGGGGTTCAATCAGCCCCAGCATTTT.

Notes on this clonotype: It may be a read error: a sequence one base away is much more abundant. The chain recombines TRBV5-1 with TRBJ2-6; D not certain. The CDR3 has 15 residues. The germline V gene encodes CDR1 SGHRS and CDR2 YFSETQ. CDR3 sequence: CASSLGYSEANVLTF. CDR3 in DNA: TGCGCCAGCAGCTTGGGTTACTCTGAGGCCAACGTCCTGACTTTC.

This chain connects TRBV2 to TRBJ2-7; weak D call: TRBD1 (5 bases). The germline V gene encodes CDR1 SNHLY and CDR2 FYNNEI. V was cut by 6 bases and J by 0 bases, with 12 bases left in between. The CDR3 has 14 residues. The DNA of the CDR3 is TGTGCCAGCAGAGGCGGCAGGGCCTCCTACGAGCAGTACTTC. As protein: CASRGGRASYEQYF.

This clonotype was recorded at least ten times. The chain is built from TRBV11-2 and TRBJ2-1; 7 bases are a match to TRBD2. Germline V gene sequence: CDR1 SGHAT, CDR2 FQNNGV. V lost 4 bases, J lost 0 bases, and 9 bases stayed unmatched. The CDR3 is 17 amino acids. For the CDR3, the DNA is TGTGCCAGCAGCTCTCCCACTAGCGCAAGCTCCTACAATGAGCAGTTCTTC. This translates into CASSSPTSASSYNEQFF.